The rows below give T cell receptor beta chains drawn from one sample of a study of a mutant IDH1 vaccine in newly diagnosed glioma. Method: immunoSEQ multiplex PCR; TCRdb's copy keeps in-frame clones and lacks some. The table shows 50,000 or so clones, with roughly 80% occurring only once. Their recognized antigens are unknown. The specimen was PBMCs, collected from a glioma patient whose treatment included an IDH1 peptide vaccine. These receptors originate from a woman between 25 and 40 years old with glioma. Some clones in this sample may be carry-over from other donors' samples. The CDR3 runs from the conserved cysteine through the conserved F or W. The D gene is left open where the match is weak. A clone size is listed for some rows: how often the clone was seen (once, few, many), or a class if it is expanded.

NA	TRBV7-8	TRBJ2-5	NA	CASTDSGRQETQYF	TGTGCCAGCACCGATAGTGGGAGGCAAGAGACCCAGTACTTC
NA	TRBV9	TRBJ1-2	NA	CASSVVGGGGPPETF	TGTGCCAGCAGCGTAGTAGGCGGTGGAGGTCCCCCAGAAACCTTC
NA	TRBV19	TRBJ2-1	once	CASSIREAHEQFF	TGTGCCAGTAGTATTCGAGAAGCCCATGAGCAGTTCTTC
NA	TRBV7-9	TRBJ2-2	NA	CASSNLAGELFF	TGTGCCAGCAGCAACCTCGCCGGGGAGCTGTTTTTT
NA	TRBV7-9	TRBJ1-4	medium-sized	CAPKGEGVDEKLFF	TGTGCCCCAAAGGGGGAGGGGGTGGATGAAAAACTGTTTTTT
NA	TRBV10-3	TRBJ2-2	NA	CAISDANRGTGELFF	TGTGCCATCAGTGACGCGAACCGGGGGACCGGGGAGCTGTTTTTT
NA	TRBV4-1	TRBJ2-1	NA	CASSWRARATYNEQFF	TGCGCCAGCAGCTGGCGGGCCAGGGCTACCTACAATGAGCAGTTCTTC
TRBD1	TRBV18	TRBJ1-2	NA	CASSPGTGTGDGYTF	TGTGCCAGCTCACCAGGTACCGGGACAGGGGATGGCTACACCTTC
NA	TRBV2	TRBJ2-5	NA	CAGPRPEVQETQYF	TGTGCCGGCCCAAGGCCTGAGGTTCAAGAGACCCAGTACTTC
NA	TRBV5-1	TRBJ2-6	once	CASRVAGANVLTF	TGCGCCAGCAGGGTGGCTGGGGCCAACGTCCTGACTTTC
TRBD1	TRBV30	TRBJ1-4	NA	CAWTGGTVGEKLFF	TGTGCCTGGACAGGGGGGACAGTAGGTGAAAAACTGTTTTTT
NA	TRBV6-6	TRBJ1-3	NA	CASSAGGNTIYF	TGTGCCAGCAGTGCGGGGGGAAACACCATATATTTT
TRBD1	TRBV10-3	TRBJ1-2	NA	CAISEDSRGERYGYTF	TGTGCCATCAGTGAAGACTCCAGGGGGGAGCGGTATGGCTACACCTTC
NA	TRBV5-8	TRBJ2-7	NA	CASSFRGAYEQYF	TGTGCCAGCAGCTTTAGGGGGGCCTACGAGCAGTACTTC
NA	TRBV5-1	TRBJ2-7	NA	CASSSSFHEQYF	TGCGCCAGCAGCTCTTCGTTCCACGAGCAGTACTTC
NA	TRBV14	TRBJ1-1	NA	CASSQDKGTLMNTEAFF	TGTGCCAGCAGCCAAGATAAAGGGACTTTGATGAACACTGAAGCTTTCTTT
NA	TRBV19	TRBJ1-4	NA	CASSMDGATNEKLFF	TGTGCCAGTAGTATGGACGGTGCAACTAATGAAAAACTGTTTTTT
TRBD1	TRBV4-1	TRBJ1-5	few	CASSQDRDRVDQPQHF	TGCGCCAGCAGCCAAGATAGGGACAGGGTTGATCAGCCCCAGCATTTT